The 23 T cell receptor beta chains in this list originate from one sample, sequenced in a study of T cell responses to AZD1222 COVID-19 vaccine. Here immunoSEQ multiplex PCR was the method, and the copy in TCRdb shows in-frame clones only, minus some. Of 200,000 or so clones in the sample, approximately 95% were seen once. Here the sequenced sample was peripheral blood, taken 28 days after the second AZD1222 dose. The receptors were sampled from an adult who received the AZD1222 COVID-19 vaccine.

The rearrangement joins TRBV12-3 or TRBV12-4 to TRBJ1-1; D is unresolved. Trimming took 1 base from V and 5 from J, leaving 8 bases between them. This CDR3 has 13 residues. CDR3 DNA: TGTGCCAGCAGTTTAGTAGAGGGAACTGAAGCTTTCTTT. Translating it yields CASSLVEGTEAFF.

V gene TRBV19 combines with J gene TRBJ2-4, with 8 positions matching TRBD1. V trimming: 2 bases; J trimming: 6 bases; junction bases outside the gene matches: 6. CDR1 is LNHDA, CDR2 SQIVND, per germline (reference sequence). The CDR3 has 15 amino acids. The CDR3 sequence is CASSIPTGVLNIQYF. In DNA form, the CDR3 reads TGTGCCAGTAGTATACCGACAGGGGTCCTAAACATTCAGTACTTC.

The chain has TRBV5-6 and TRBJ2-7; 7 positions agree with TRBD2. The CDR3 spans 15 residues. Germline CDR1 SGHDT, CDR2 YYEEEE. V was clipped by 4 bases and J by 2 bases; unmatched bases: 9. CDR3 region: CASSPGGPVTYEQYF. CDR3 nucleotide sequence: TGTGCCAGCAGCCCGGGGGGACCGGTCACCTACGAGCAGTACTTC.

The chain has TRBV6-5 and TRBJ1-2; D is possibly TRBD1 (5 bases). The CDR3 consists of 13 residues. V was cut by 0 bases and J by 8 bases, with 10 bases left in between. Germline V CDR1 and CDR2: MNHEY, SVGAGI. CDR3 sequence (DNA): TGTGCCAGCAGTTACTCGGGGGAACGGGGCTACACCTTC. The encoded protein is CASSYSGERGYTF.

CDR3 sequence: CASSPVTGVLYEQYF. The CDR3 nucleotides are TGTGCCAGCTCACCCGTTACAGGAGTTCTCTACGAGCAGTACTTC. The rearrangement links TRBV18 to TRBJ2-7, with a possible D match to TRBD1 (5 bases). Trimming took 3 bases from V and 3 from J, leaving 15 bases between them. Per germline, CDR1 KGHSH and CDR2 LQKENI. The CDR3 covers 15 residues.

The CDR3 DNA reads as TGTGCCAGCAGTGAATGGAAGGGAGGGACCTATGGCTACACCTTC. Its protein is CASSEWKGGTYGYTF. The rearrangement uses TRBV25-1 and TRBJ1-2, with D perhaps matching TRBD1 (5 bases). This CDR3 comprises 15 residues. Looked up from germline, CDR1 is MGHDK and CDR2 is SYGVNS. Trimming shortened V by 1 base and J by 4 bases, and 13 bases separated the two germline ends.

This clone has just one count. The chain joins TRBV9 to TRBJ1-2; 10 bases fit TRBD1. This CDR3 contains 16 residues. Trimming took 1 base from V and 3 from J; bases not matched to a gene: 6. The germline V gene encodes CDR1 SGDLS and CDR2 YYNGEE. CDR3 sequence: CASSVTPGQGYYGYTF. For the CDR3, the DNA is TGTGCCAGCAGCGTAACACCGGGACAGGGGTACTATGGCTACACCTTC.

The genes are TRBV27 and TRBJ1-1; weak D call: TRBD1 (6 bases). Trimming took 6 bases from V and 6 from J, leaving 14 bases between them. CDR3 length: 13 amino acids. CDR1 and CDR2 (germline): MNHEY, SMNVEV (reference sequence). CDR3 coding DNA: TGTGCCAGCAGCATACAGGGTAGCTCTGAAGCTTTCTTT. Translated, it gives CASSIQGSSEAFF.

The rearrangement links TRBV6-2 or TRBV6-3 to TRBJ1-2; 7 nucleotides align to TRBD1. CDR3 length equals 11 residues. V shed 5 bases, J shed 13 bases, and the junction held 7 bases outside the gene matches. Germline CDR1 and CDR2: MNHEY and SVGEGT. The CDR3: CASSHRGLGTF. CDR3 in DNA: TGTGCCAGCAGTCACAGGGGTCTAGGCACCTTC.

The J gene is TRBJ2-3, the V gene TRBV5-6, with 15 positions matching TRBD2. Trimming at V came to 1 base and at J to 3 bases, leaving 6 bases not matched to a gene. The CDR3 length is 18 residues. Germline loops: CDR1 SGHDT, CDR2 YYEEEE. The CDR3 bases are TGTGCCAGCAGCTTGTTAGTAGGGACTAGCGGGGGGACAGATACGCAGTATTTT. It is translated as CASSLLVGTSGGTDTQYF.

J is TRBJ2-5 and V is TRBV7-6, with D uncertain. Germline lookup yields CDR1 SGHVS and CDR2 FNYEAQ. The germline V and J ends were trimmed by 5 bases and 5 bases, with 18 bases remaining between them. This CDR3 spans 15 amino acids. The CDR3, as DNA: TGTGCCAGCAGCCCGACCTCGACCCTCGCGGAGACCCAGTACTTC. Its protein product is CASSPTSTLAETQYF.

Only a few counts were recorded for this clone. This sequence joins TRBV19 and TRBJ1-2; no reliable D call. V lost 7 bases and J lost 6, with 15 bases in between. This CDR3 contains 13 residues. Germline values: CDR1 LNHDA, CDR2 SQIVND (reference sequence). This CDR3 is CASKGTVWDGYTF. CDR3 in DNA: TGTGCCAGTAAAGGTACAGTATGGGATGGCTACACCTTC.

The chain carries TRBV6-2 or TRBV6-3 and TRBJ1-2; D is perhaps TRBD1 (6 bases). V lost 0 bases and J 6 bases, leaving 14 bases between the germline ends. The length of the CDR3 is 15 residues. CDR1 and CDR2 from the germline V gene are MNHEY and SVGEGT. In DNA form, the CDR3 reads TGTGCCAGCAGTTACTCGGAGGGGGTAATCGATGGCTACACCTTC. This encodes CASSYSEGVIDGYTF.

This chain uses TRBV5-5 with TRBJ2-2; TRBD1 matches at 7 bases. From germline, CDR1 is SGHKS and CDR2 YYEKEE (reference sequence). With V trimmed by 4 bases and J by 0 bases, 9 bases remained unmatched. The CDR3 length is 17 residues. Here the CDR3 reads CASSPRGGTANTGELFF. CDR3 DNA sequence: TGTGCCAGCAGCCCGAGGGGTGGGACAGCGAACACCGGGGAGCTGTTTTTT.

The rearrangement joins TRBV6-5 to TRBJ1-1; D gene uncertain. Deletions cut 9 bases from V and 1 base from J, with 6 bases between. CDR3 length: 11 residues. The V gene's germline CDR1 is MNHEY and CDR2 SVGAGI. CDR3 amino acids: CASRKNTEAFF. In DNA form, the CDR3 reads TGTGCCAGTCGGAAGAACACTGAAGCTTTCTTT.

This chain's CDR3 is CASSPGGTSYGYTF. Here the CDR3 DNA reads TGTGCCAGCAGTCCTGGAGGGACCTCTTATGGCTACACCTTC. The rearrangement joins TRBV28 to TRBJ1-2; a possible D gene is TRBD1 (5 bases). The CDR3 has 14 residues. Germline V CDR1 and CDR2: MDHEN, SYDVKM. The ends were cut back, 5 bases at V and 5 bases at J, with 15 bases in the middle.

The chain joins TRBV7-2 to TRBJ1-5; TRBD1 aligns across 8 bases. Per germline, CDR1 SGHTA and CDR2 FQGNSA. The junction had 8 bases not matched to a gene; V was cut back by 0 bases and J by 7 bases. The CDR3 sequence is 16 residues long. The CDR3 region is CASSLADRGFPQPQHF. The CDR3 coding sequence is TGTGCCAGCAGCTTAGCCGACAGGGGCTTCCCCCAGCCCCAGCATTTT.

This chain links TRBV11-3 with TRBJ1-1; 7 positions match TRBD1. This CDR3 has 13 amino acids. Germline CDR1 reads SGHNT; CDR2 reads YENEEA. Trimming at V came to 5 bases and at J to 1 base, leaving 1 base not matched to a gene. The CDR3 sequence is CASSRQGNTEAFF. CDR3 DNA sequence: TGTGCCAGCAGCCGACAGGGGAACACTGAAGCTTTCTTT.

V gene TRBV3-1 (or the pseudogene TRBV3-2) combines with J gene TRBJ1-3; D ambiguous. The CDR3 runs 14 residues. Germline CDR1 and CDR2: LGHDT and YNNKEL (reference sequence). V was cut by 1 base and J by 2 bases, with 6 bases left in between. CDR3 loop: CASSQGVTGNTIYF. The CDR3 bases are TGTGCCAGCAGCCAAGGGGTCACTGGAAACACCATATATTTT.

V usage is TRBV5-4 and J usage is TRBJ2-6, with 7 positions matching TRBD1. With V trimmed by 4 bases and J by 0 bases, 13 bases remained unmatched. The germline gives CDR1 SGHNT, CDR2 YYREEE (reference sequence). This CDR3 contains 19 residues. The CDR3 coding sequence is TGTGCCAGCAGCGCTAAGACAGGGTCCACATCCTCTGGGGCCAACGTCCTGACTTTC. Encoded protein: CASSAKTGSTSSGANVLTF.

The rearrangement links TRBV6-5 to TRBJ1-5, with D possibly TRBD1 on 6 matching bases. Trimming removed 6 bases at V and 3 bases at J, with 15 bases between. This CDR3 region has 15 residues. In germline, CDR1 is MNHEY, CDR2 SVGAGI. Here the CDR3 DNA reads TGTGCCAGCAGAGCAGAAACAGGGCACAATCAGCCCCAGCATTTT. Its protein is CASRAETGHNQPQHF.

The chain combines TRBV2 with TRBJ2-2; TRBD1 aligns across 9 bases. V dropped 6 bases and J dropped 1; count of bases not matched to a gene: 3. The CDR3 covers 15 residues. CDR1 SNHLY and CDR2 FYNNEI come from the germline V gene. CDR3 coding DNA: TGTGCCAGCAGCGGGACAGGGATGAACACCGGGGAGCTGTTTTTT. Amino acid sequence: CASSGTGMNTGELFF.

The table lists this clone with a count of one. DNA of the CDR3: TGTGCCAGCAGTTTAGGAGTTACTAATGAAAAACTGTTTTTT. Protein product: CASSLGVTNEKLFF. The V call is TRBV27, the J call TRBJ1-4; no firm D call. Trimming pared 2 bases from V and 2 bases from J, leaving 6 bases between. The CDR3 contains 14 residues. Germline V lookup: CDR1 MNHEY, CDR2 SMNVEV (reference sequence). Drawing the rest from reference TRBV27 and TRBJ1-4, the complete variable domain is EAQVTQNPRYLITVTGKKLTVTCSQNMNHEYMSWYRQDPGLGLRQIYYSMNVEVTDKGDVPEGYKVSRKEKRNFPLILESPSPNQTSLYFCASSLGVTNEKLFFGSGTQLSVL.